The following is a T cell receptor (beta chain) sequence with its context. The protocol was immunoSEQ multiplex PCR, while the TCRdb copy is restricted to in-frame clones and leaves out a portion. The sample lists some 120,000 clones, more than 70% seen once, with around 12% in the top ten. The data derive from a study of blood T cell repertoires in COVID-19. The V gene's germline CDR1 is MNHEY and CDR2 SMNVEV (reference sequence). The V end lost 5 bases, the J end lost 7 bases, and 26 bases lay between the germline ends. The CDR3 runs 17 residues. The genes are TRBV27 and TRBJ2-5; a weak D match, TRBD1 (6 bases). This TCR derives from a woman aged 25 to 39 who had recovered from COVID-19. The sequenced sample consisted of peripheral blood. The CDR3, as DNA: TGTGCCAGCAGTCCCGATCGGACAGCATCACTTTTAACGACCCAGTACTTC. This sequence encodes CASSPDRTASLLTTQYF.